This TCR beta chain is drawn from a study of blood T cell repertoires in COVID-19. In the study overall: The cDNA or gDNA used as material had been derived from T cells, B-cell-depleted T cells, or PBMCs.

Germline assignment: CDR1 SQVTM and CDR2 ANQGSEA. The ends lost 7 bases at V and 3 bases at J; junction bases unmatched: 14. CDR3 length equals 15 residues. Authors' analysis steps: From reference gene primer amplification, estimates of nucleated cell counts were derived. TCRdb keeps only in-frame clones here, not all; method: immunoSEQ multiplex PCR. The V and J calls and clone size were taken over from that table, and D and trimming were inferred from the DNA. The sample lists around 170,000 clones, about 88% occurring once. This clone is a singleton in its sample. The sequence was collected from a man between 60 and 70 years old with COVID-19, enrolled during active disease. The chain employs TRBV29-1 and TRBJ1-1; 7 nucleotides line up with TRBD1. The source material was peripheral blood. CDR3 sequence: CSGRLSEGAYTEAFF. CDR3 bases: TGCAGCGGCCGACTGTCCGAGGGGGCGTACACTGAAGCTTTCTTT.